Below, 17 T cell receptor beta chains from the same sample are listed, as sequenced in a study of blood T cell repertoires in COVID-19. Clones were read by immunoSEQ multiplex PCR, and TCRdb kept only the in-frame ones, dropping some. The sample records 200,000 to 250,000 clones, around 91% being singletons. Sequenced sample: PBMCs or T cells enriched from blood (not recorded which). The origin of the receptors is a woman under 30 in a cohort exposed to, infected with or recovered from COVID-19 (not recorded which).

The rearrangement joins TRBV10-2 to TRBJ1-2, with 9 positions matching TRBD1. V gave up 6 bases and J gave up 7 bases; unmatched junction bases: 6. The CDR3 runs to 13 residues. Per the germline V gene, CDR1 is WSHSY and CDR2 is SAAADI. CDR3 sequence: CASRDRTGAGYTF. CDR3 coding DNA: TGCGCCAGCAGGGATCGGACAGGGGCTGGCTACACCTTC.

This chain joins TRBV7-8 and TRBJ1-6, with TRBD1 as a possible D gene (5 bases). The CDR3 runs to 13 residues. CDR1 is SGHVS, CDR2 FQNEAQ, per germline. V lost 4 bases and J 10 bases, leaving 11 bases between the germline ends. CDR3 nucleotide sequence: TGTGCCAGCAGCTCCCAAGGGGAATCACCCCTCCACTTT. Residues: CASSSQGESPLHF. The complete variable domain, with remaining parts taken from reference TRBV7-8 and TRBJ1-6, reads GAGVSQSPRYKVAKRGQDVALRCDPISGHVSLFWYQQALGQGPEFLTYFQNEAQLDKSGLPSDRFFAERPEGSVSTLKIQRTQQEDSAVYLCASSSQGESPLHFGNGTRLTVT.

V and J are TRBV5-1 and TRBJ2-3; D call uncertain. The ends were cut back, 2 bases at V and 0 bases at J, with 10 bases in the middle. CDR1 is SGHRS and CDR2 is YFSETQ in the germline V gene. The CDR3 has 15 amino acids. CDR3 nucleotides: TGCGCCAGCAGCTTCTATCGCGGCAGCACAGATACGCAGTATTTT. Its translation is CASSFYRGSTDTQYF.

The CDR3 DNA reads as TGCGCCAGCAGTGGAAATTCACAGGCCCTGGGGGCTTTCTTT. Its translation is CASSGNSQALGAFF. V usage is TRBV10-1 and J usage is TRBJ1-1, with a tentative D call TRBD1 (5 bases). V was trimmed by 4 bases and J by 11 bases, leaving 20 bases between them. Germline CDR1 reads WNHNN; CDR2 reads SYGVQD (reference sequence). The CDR3 spans 14 residues.

The rearrangement links TRBV5-1 to TRBJ2-1; TRBD2 agrees at 8 bases. J was trimmed by 8 bases and V by 0 bases; bases with no gene match: 13. This CDR3 is built from 17 residues. The germline CDR1 and CDR2 sequences are SGHRS and YFSETQ. The CDR3 DNA reads as TGCGCCAGCAGCTTGGGGGCCGGGACTAGAGGTATCCATGAGCAGTTCTTC. This encodes CASSLGAGTRGIHEQFF.

V and J are TRBV5-1 and TRBJ1-4; D gene unclear. The V and J ends lost 6 bases and 3 bases respectively, with 12 bases between them. CDR3 length: 14 amino acids. The germline V gene encodes CDR1 SGHRS and CDR2 YFSETQ. CDR3 nucleotides: TGCGCCAGCAACTCGGGAGTCGCTAATGAAAAACTGTTTTTT. It yields the protein CASNSGVANEKLFF.

The chain recombines TRBV11-1 with TRBJ2-5, with TRBD2 identical over 8 bases. V dropped 5 bases and J dropped 5; count of bases not matched to a gene: 7. The CDR3 is 14 amino acids. Germline V gene lookup returns CDR1 SGHAT and CDR2 FQDESV (reference sequence). The chain's CDR3 is CASSPPGGVETQYF. The CDR3 DNA reads as TGTGCCAGCAGCCCACCCGGGGGGGTTGAGACCCAGTACTTC.

This clone was recorded only once. J is TRBJ1-2 and V is TRBV2; D gene unclear. The CDR3 totals 13 residues. Germline V lookup: CDR1 SNHLY, CDR2 FYNNEI. Trimming left V 3 bases short and J 7 bases short, with 12 bases between. The CDR3 DNA is TGTGCCAGCAGTGATACTTTATTTTCTGGCTACACCTTC. Translating it yields CASSDTLFSGYTF.

The chain carries TRBV24-1 and TRBJ2-3; D is possibly TRBD1 (6 bases). The CDR3 contains 15 residues. Germline loops: CDR1 KGHDR, CDR2 SFDVKD. The V gene lost 3 bases and the J gene lost 2 bases, with 11 bases spanning the gap. The CDR3 sequence: CATSDHGQNTDTQYF. The CDR3 nucleotides read TGTGCCACCAGTGATCATGGACAGAACACAGATACGCAGTATTTT.

This clone was seen a few times. This chain uses TRBV19 with TRBJ1-4; the D gene is possibly TRBD1 (5 bases). This CDR3 region has 15 residues. Trimming stripped 8 bases from V and 5 bases from J, with 18 bases between. The germline gives CDR1 LNHDA, CDR2 SQIVND (reference sequence). CDR3 loop: CASSPIQEPNEKLFF. CDR3 bases: TGTGCCAGTTCCCCAATACAGGAACCAAATGAAAAACTGTTTTTT.

The gene calls are TRBV5-1 and TRBJ2-2, with TRBD1 identical over 10 bases. With 4 bases clipped from V and 4 bases from J, the junction kept 4 bases outside the gene matches. The CDR3 runs to 15 residues. Per germline, CDR1 SGHRS and CDR2 YFSETQ. The CDR3 coding sequence is TGCGCCAGCAGCCTGGGACAGGGGCCCACCGGGGAGCTGTTTTTT. This codes for CASSLGQGPTGELFF.

Here the CDR3 DNA reads TGTGCCACCAGCGAGGTGGAGGGGAATGGCTACACCTTC. Translating gives CATSEVEGNGYTF. The chain carries TRBV24-1 and TRBJ1-2; a weak D match, TRBD1 (5 bases). The CDR3 contains 13 residues. Trimming cost V 7 bases and J 6 bases, with 14 bases left between them. Germline-derived CDR1 and CDR2 are KGHDR and SFDVKD.

This sequence joins TRBV10-3 and TRBJ2-1, with D maybe TRBD2 (5 bases). Germline CDR1 and CDR2: ENHRY and SYGVKD. This CDR3 contains 17 residues. The V and J ends lost 0 bases and 0 bases respectively, with 12 bases between them. The CDR3 sequence: CAISESPTRDSYNEQFF. DNA for the CDR3: TGTGCCATCAGTGAGTCGCCTACACGGGACTCCTACAATGAGCAGTTCTTC.

This rearrangement joins TRBV3-1 (or the pseudogene TRBV3-2) to TRBJ1-5; the D gene is possibly TRBD1 (6 bases). The V end lost 1 base, the J end lost 5 bases, and 15 bases lay between the germline ends. There are 16 residues in the CDR3. Germline loops: CDR1 LGHDT, CDR2 YNNKEL (reference sequence). CDR3 sequence: CASSQGTALADQPQHF. The CDR3 DNA reads TGTGCCAGCAGCCAAGGGACAGCCTTGGCGGATCAGCCCCAGCATTTT.

The CDR3 reads CASSPSPYSGNTIYF. The CDR3 DNA reads TGTGCCAGCAGCCCATCCCCCTACTCTGGAAACACCATATATTTT. This sequence joins TRBV4-2 and TRBJ1-3; no definite D call. The V end lost 4 bases, the J end lost 0 bases, and 10 bases lay between the germline ends. The CDR3 spans 15 residues. The germline V gene encodes CDR1 LGHNA and CDR2 YNFKEQ.

The chain joins TRBV12-3 or TRBV12-4 to TRBJ1-5; D not certain. Trimming removed 4 bases from V and 3 bases from J, with 7 bases in between. The CDR3 extends over 13 amino acids. CDR3 DNA: TGTGCCAGCAGTTCTAAATCCAATCAGCCCCAGCATTTT. This codes for CASSSKSNQPQHF.

The gene calls are TRBV19 and TRBJ1-1, with D possibly TRBD1 on 5 matching bases. Germline V gives CDR1 LNHDA, CDR2 SQIVND (reference sequence). The CDR3 is 15 residues long. The V gene lost 5 bases and the J gene lost 4 bases, with 17 bases spanning the gap. The DNA of the CDR3 is TGTGCCAGTAGTCTCACTTTCAGACAGATCACTGAAGCTTTCTTT. Translation: CASSLTFRQITEAFF.